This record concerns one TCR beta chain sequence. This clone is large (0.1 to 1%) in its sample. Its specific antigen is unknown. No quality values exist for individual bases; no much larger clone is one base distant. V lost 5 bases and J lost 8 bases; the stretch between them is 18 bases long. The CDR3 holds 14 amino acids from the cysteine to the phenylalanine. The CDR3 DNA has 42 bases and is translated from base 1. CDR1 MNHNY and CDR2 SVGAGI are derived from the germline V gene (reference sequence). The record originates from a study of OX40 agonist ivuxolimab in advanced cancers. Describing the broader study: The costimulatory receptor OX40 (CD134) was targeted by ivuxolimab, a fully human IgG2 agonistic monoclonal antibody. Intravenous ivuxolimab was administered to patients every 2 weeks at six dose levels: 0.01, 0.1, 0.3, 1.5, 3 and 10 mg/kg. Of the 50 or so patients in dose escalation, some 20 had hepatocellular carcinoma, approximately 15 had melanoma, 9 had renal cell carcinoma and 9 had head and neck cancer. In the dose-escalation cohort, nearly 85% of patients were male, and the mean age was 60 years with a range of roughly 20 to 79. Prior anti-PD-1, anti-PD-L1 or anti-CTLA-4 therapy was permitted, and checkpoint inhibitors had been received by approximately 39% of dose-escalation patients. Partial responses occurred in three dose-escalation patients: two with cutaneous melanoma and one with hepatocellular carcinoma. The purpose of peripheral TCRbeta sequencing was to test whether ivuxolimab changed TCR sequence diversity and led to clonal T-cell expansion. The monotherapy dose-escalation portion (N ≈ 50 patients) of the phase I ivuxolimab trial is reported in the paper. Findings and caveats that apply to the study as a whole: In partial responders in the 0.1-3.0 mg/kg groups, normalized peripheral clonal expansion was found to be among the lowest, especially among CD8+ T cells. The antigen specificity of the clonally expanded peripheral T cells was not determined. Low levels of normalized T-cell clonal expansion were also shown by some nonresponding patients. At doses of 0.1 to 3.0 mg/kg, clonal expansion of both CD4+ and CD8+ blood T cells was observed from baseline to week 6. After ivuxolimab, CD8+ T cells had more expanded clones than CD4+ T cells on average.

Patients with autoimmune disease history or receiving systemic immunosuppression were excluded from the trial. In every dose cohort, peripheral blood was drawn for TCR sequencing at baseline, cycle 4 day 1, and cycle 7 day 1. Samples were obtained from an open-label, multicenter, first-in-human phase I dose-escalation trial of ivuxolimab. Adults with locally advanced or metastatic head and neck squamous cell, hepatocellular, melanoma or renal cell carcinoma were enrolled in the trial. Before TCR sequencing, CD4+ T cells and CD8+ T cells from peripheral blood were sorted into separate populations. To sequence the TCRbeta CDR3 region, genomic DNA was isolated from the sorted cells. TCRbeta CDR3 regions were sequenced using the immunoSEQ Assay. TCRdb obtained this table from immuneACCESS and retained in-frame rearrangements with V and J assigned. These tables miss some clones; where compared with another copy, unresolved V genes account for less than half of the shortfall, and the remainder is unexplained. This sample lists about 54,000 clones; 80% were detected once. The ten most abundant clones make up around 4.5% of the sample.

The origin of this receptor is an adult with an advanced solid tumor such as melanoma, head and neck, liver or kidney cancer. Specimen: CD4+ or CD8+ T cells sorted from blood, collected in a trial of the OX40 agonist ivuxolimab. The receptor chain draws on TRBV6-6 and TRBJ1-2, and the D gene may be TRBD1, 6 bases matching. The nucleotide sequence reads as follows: TGTGCCAGCAGTCACCCCGACAGGCCAAGGGGCTACACCTTC. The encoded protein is CASSHPDRPRGYTF.